What follows is one TCR beta chain and its context. Its antigen is currently unknown. This sample is drawn from a study of T cells after yellow fever vaccination. Study results and limitations: Among primary-vaccination clones, most reappeared after the booster, at 95% to 96% for CD4 and about 90% for CD8. The bulk population could contribute abundant contaminating clonotypes to FACS-sorted repertoires.

They built TCR cDNA with 5'RACE template switching, a step that put in a universal primer site and UMIs. TCRdb processed the 5' RACE reads anew with MiXCR; each CDR3 protein has one entry. This repertoire shows about 630,000 distinct CDR3 sequences, 12% found once; its top ten account for about 15%. The sequence derives from a man aged 25-45 years who received the YFV17D yellow fever vaccine. This specimen was PBMCs, taken on the day of the yellow fever booster vaccination.

CDR3 region: CASRKSSGVYNEQFF. The CDR3 DNA reads TGTGCCAGCAGGAAATCTAGCGGCGTCTACAATGAGCAGTTCTTC. The chain couples TRBV27 to TRBJ2-1, with 7 bases lining up with TRBD2. The CDR3 runs 15 residues. Germline CDR1 is MNHEY and CDR2 is SMNVEV (reference sequence). Trimming at V came to 6 bases and at J to 3 bases, leaving 8 bases not matched to a gene.